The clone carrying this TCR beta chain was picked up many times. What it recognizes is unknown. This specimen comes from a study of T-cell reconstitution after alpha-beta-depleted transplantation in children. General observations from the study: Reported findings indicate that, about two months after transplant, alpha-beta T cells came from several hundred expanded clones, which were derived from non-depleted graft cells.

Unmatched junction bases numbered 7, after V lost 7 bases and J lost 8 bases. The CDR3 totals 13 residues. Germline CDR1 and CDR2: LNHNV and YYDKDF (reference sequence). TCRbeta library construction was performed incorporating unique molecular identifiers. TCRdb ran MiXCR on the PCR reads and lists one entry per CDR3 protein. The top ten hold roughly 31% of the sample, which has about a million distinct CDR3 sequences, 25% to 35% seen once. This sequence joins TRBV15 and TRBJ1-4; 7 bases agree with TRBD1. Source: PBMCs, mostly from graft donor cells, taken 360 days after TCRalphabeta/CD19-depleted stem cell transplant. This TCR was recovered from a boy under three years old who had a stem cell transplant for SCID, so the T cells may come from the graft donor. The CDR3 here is CATTTGEREKLFF. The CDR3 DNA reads TGTGCCACCACTACAGGGGAAAGGGAAAAACTGTTTTTT.